This T cell receptor beta chain was identified during a study of regulatory T cells in long-lasting Graves disease. General observations from the study: Accuracy might have suffered from few samples. Lower TCR diversity was seen in persistent Graves' patients than in newly diagnosed ones. TRBV28 was favored in persistent disease, as were TRBJ1-2 and TRBJ2-5.

There are a few counts of this clonotype. Its matching antigen is unknown. Time point denoted: persistent/refractory GD, antithyroid drugs over 5 years with positive TRAb. Extracted RNA from PBMCs served as the source of the TCR library. Roughly 9 milliliters of peripheral blood went into EDTA tubes. There are 15 residues in the CDR3. V trimming: 5 bases; J trimming: 3 bases; junction bases outside the gene matches: 6. The germline V gene has CDR1 SGHDN and CDR2 FVKESK. Researchers made TCR beta libraries by using iRepertoire HTBI primers and running Arm-PCR on CDR3 regions. TCRdb recomputed calls from the multiplex PCR reads with MiXCR, one row per CDR3 protein. The data contain roughly 360,000 distinct CDR3 sequences, 23% of them seen just once; the ten biggest clones take up around 30%.

This receptor was taken from a woman between 35 and 50 years old with Graves disease. The chain joins TRBV14 to TRBJ2-7; 11 bases match TRBD1. Specimen: peripheral blood mononuclear cells (PBMCs), collected when the disease was refractory, from a patient treated with antithyroid drugs. In nucleotides, the CDR3 is TGTGCCAGCAGCGACCGCGGGACAGGGGGCTACGAGCAGTACTTC. As protein: CASSDRGTGGYEQYF.